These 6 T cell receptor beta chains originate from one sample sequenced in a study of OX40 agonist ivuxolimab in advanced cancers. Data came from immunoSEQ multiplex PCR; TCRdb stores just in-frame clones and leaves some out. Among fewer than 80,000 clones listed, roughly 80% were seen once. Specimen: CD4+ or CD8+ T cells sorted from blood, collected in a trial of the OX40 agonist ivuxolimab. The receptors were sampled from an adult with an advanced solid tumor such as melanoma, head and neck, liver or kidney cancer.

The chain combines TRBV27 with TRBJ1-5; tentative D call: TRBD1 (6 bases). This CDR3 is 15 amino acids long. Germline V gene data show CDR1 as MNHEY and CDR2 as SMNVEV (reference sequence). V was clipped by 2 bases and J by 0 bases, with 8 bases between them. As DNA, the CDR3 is TGTGCCAGCAGTTTAATGGGACATAGCAATCAGCCCCAGCATTTT. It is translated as CASSLMGHSNQPQHF.

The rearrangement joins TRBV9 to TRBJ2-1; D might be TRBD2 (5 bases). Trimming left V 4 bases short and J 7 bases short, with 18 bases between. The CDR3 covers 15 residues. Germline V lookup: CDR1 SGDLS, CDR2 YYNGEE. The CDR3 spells CASSPSSHRGNEQFF. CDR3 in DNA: TGTGCCAGCAGCCCCTCGAGTCATCGAGGGAATGAGCAGTTCTTC.

The CDR3 DNA follows: TGTGCCATCAGTGTGGAGGGGGCGAACACCATATATTTT. This sequence encodes CAISVEGANTIYF. This chain connects TRBV10-3 to TRBJ1-3; 7 bases are shared with TRBD1. V gave up 4 bases and J gave up 7 bases; unmatched junction bases: 4. Germline V gives CDR1 ENHRY, CDR2 SYGVKD. The CDR3 contains 13 residues.

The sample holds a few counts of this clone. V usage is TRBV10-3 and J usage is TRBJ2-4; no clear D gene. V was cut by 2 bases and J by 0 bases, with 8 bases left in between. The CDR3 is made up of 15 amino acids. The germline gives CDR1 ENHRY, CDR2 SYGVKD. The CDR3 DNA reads TGTGCCATCAGTGAGGGCGGCTTAGCCAAAAACATTCAGTACTTC. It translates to CAISEGGLAKNIQYF.

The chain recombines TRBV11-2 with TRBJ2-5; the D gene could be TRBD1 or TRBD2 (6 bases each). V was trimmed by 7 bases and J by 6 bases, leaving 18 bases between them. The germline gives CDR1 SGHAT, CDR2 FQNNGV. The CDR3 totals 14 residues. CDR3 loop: CASNSPGASKTQYF. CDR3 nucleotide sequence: TGTGCCAGCAACTCGCCGGGGGCTAGCAAGACCCAGTACTTC.

The DNA of the CDR3 is TGTGCCAGCAGCAGTAGGGGACAGGGAAACTATGGCTACACCTTC. Amino acids: CASSSRGQGNYGYTF. The J gene is TRBJ1-2, the V gene TRBV9, with 9 bases aligning to TRBD1. The CDR3 length is 15 residues. J gave up 2 bases and V 4 bases, and 6 bases lay outside the gene matches. The V gene's germline CDR1 is SGDLS and CDR2 YYNGEE.